The clone carrying this T cell receptor (beta chain) has only a few counts. What it recognizes is unknown. The sample belongs to a study of PD-1 blockade in classical Hodgkin lymphoma. Across the study: Nivolumab dosing for patients was 3 mg/kg, administered intravenously every 2 weeks. Broader study findings: CD4+ but not CD8+ TCR diversity rose significantly by C4D1.

Every patient had relapsed following autologous stem cell transplantation, and cohorts differed in brentuximab vedotin exposure. Method: immunoSEQ multiplex PCR; TCRdb's copy keeps in-frame clones and lacks some. The table records about 40,000 clones, 85% to 90% of them present only once. The CDR3 totals 16 residues. Germline CDR1 is MNHEY and CDR2 is SVGAGI. V dropped 0 bases and J dropped 0 bases, with 12 bases sitting between them. The sequence was obtained from a human donor with classical Hodgkin lymphoma. The sequencing used peripheral blood mononuclear cells (PBMCs), collected before the second cycle of nivolumab. The rearrangement joins TRBV6-5 to TRBJ2-7; D is possibly TRBD1 or TRBD2 (5 bases each). DNA of the CDR3: TGTGCCAGCAGTTACTCGATCGGGACCACCTCCTACGAGCAGTACTTC. It encodes CASSYSIGTTSYEQYF.